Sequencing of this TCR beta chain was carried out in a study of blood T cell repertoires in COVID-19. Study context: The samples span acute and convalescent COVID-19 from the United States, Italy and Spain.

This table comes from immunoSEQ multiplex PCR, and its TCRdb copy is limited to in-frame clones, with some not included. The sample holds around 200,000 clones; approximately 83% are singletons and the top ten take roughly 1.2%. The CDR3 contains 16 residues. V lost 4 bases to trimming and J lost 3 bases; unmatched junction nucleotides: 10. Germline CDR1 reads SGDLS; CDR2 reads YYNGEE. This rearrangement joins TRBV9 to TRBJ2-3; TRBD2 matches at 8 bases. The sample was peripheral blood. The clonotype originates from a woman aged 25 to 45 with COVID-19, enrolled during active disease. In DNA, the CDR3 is TGTGCCAGCAGCCGTAGCGGGACTACTAGGACAGATACGCAGTATTTT. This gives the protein CASSRSGTTRTDTQYF. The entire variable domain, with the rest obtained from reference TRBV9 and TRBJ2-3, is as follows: DSGVTQTPKHLITATGQRVTLRCSPRSGDLSVYWYQQSLDQGLQFLIQYYNGEERAKGNILERFSAQQFPDLHSELNLSSLELGDSALYFCASSRSGTTRTDTQYFGPGTRLTVL.